Below are 32 T cell receptor beta chains sequenced from a single sample in a study of cytomegalovirus exposure and HLA in healthy donors. Clones were sequenced by immunoSEQ multiplex PCR, and TCRdb holds only the in-frame ones, with some missing. This table holds approximately 170,000 clones, approximately 80% found once. The sample was PBMCs. The receptors derive from a man in his thirties or forties in good health and CMV-seropositive.

The V and J genes are TRBV4-1 and TRBJ1-4, with a possible D match to TRBD1 (6 bases). CDR3 size: 14 residues. Per the germline V gene, CDR1 is MGHRA and CDR2 is YSYEKL. V lost 0 bases and J 8 bases, leaving 10 bases between the germline ends. CDR3 sequence: CASSQEGGAEKLFF. In DNA form, the CDR3 reads TGCGCCAGCAGCCAAGAAGGGGGTGCGGAAAAACTGTTTTTT.

The chain carries TRBV5-6 and TRBJ2-5, with 7 bases matching TRBD2. J gave up 4 bases and V 4 bases, and 7 bases lay outside the gene matches. The CDR3 runs 14 residues. Germline V gene lookup returns CDR1 SGHDT and CDR2 YYEEEE. CDR3 sequence: CASSLRGVPETQYF. The CDR3 nucleotides read TGTGCCAGCAGCCTCCGGGGGGTGCCAGAGACCCAGTACTTC.

The chain carries TRBV4-1 and TRBJ1-2, with 10 nucleotides matching TRBD1. CDR3 length: 16 residues. Germline V gene lookup returns CDR1 MGHRA and CDR2 YSYEKL. J was trimmed by 4 bases and V by 4 bases; bases with no gene match: 9. CDR3 in amino acids: CASSRDSGQGGYGYTF. The CDR3 DNA is TGCGCCAGCAGCCGAGACTCCGGACAGGGGGGCTATGGCTACACCTTC.

This chain links TRBV7-2 with TRBJ1-4, with D perhaps matching TRBD1 (6 bases). The germline V and J ends were trimmed by 4 bases and 4 bases, with 16 bases remaining between them. The V gene's germline CDR1 is SGHTA and CDR2 FQGNSA. The CDR3 length is 16 residues. This chain's CDR3 is CASSWRGAGGNEKLFF. CDR3 coding DNA: TGTGCCAGCAGCTGGCGGGGGGCTGGGGGTAATGAAAAACTGTTTTTT.

This chain connects TRBV30 to TRBJ1-4; tentative D call: TRBD1 (6 bases). The germline V and J ends were trimmed by 0 bases and 4 bases, with 9 bases remaining between them. Germline CDR1 reads GTSNPN; CDR2 reads SVGIG (reference sequence). The CDR3 covers 14 residues. This CDR3 reads CAWSVGGDNEKLFF. The DNA for the CDR3 is TGTGCCTGGAGTGTAGGGGGAGATAATGAAAAACTGTTTTTT.

The V gene is TRBV7-2, the J gene TRBJ1-5; D is unclear. Deletions cut 6 bases from V and 5 bases from J, with 14 bases between. The CDR3 runs 14 residues. Germline loops: CDR1 SGHTA, CDR2 FQGNSA. The chain's CDR3 is CASSRDTFYQPQHF. The CDR3 nucleotides read TGTGCCAGCAGTCGTGACACCTTTTATCAGCCCCAGCATTTT.

V and J are TRBV10-3 and TRBJ1-1; tentatively, D is TRBD1 (5 bases). CDR3 length: 14 amino acids. The germline CDR1 and CDR2 sequences are ENHRY and SYGVKD. Trimming stripped 2 bases from V and 8 bases from J, with 15 bases between. The CDR3 region has the DNA TGTGCCATCAGTGAGCGGGGGGACTCAGAGGAAGCTTTCTTT. It encodes CAISERGDSEEAFF.

The chain carries TRBV19 and TRBJ1-1; no clear D. The germline gives CDR1 LNHDA, CDR2 SQIVND (reference sequence). The CDR3 length is 13 residues. V was pared by 6 bases and J by 1 base, with 9 bases between. In DNA, the CDR3 is TGTGCCAGTAGGGCTTCAAGGAACACTGAAGCTTTCTTT. It specifies CASRASRNTEAFF.

The chain recombines TRBV27 with TRBJ1-6; 10 bases are shared with TRBD1. CDR1 and CDR2 (germline): MNHEY, SMNVEV (reference sequence). The CDR3 is made up of 18 amino acids. V shed 5 bases, J shed 4 bases, and the junction held 11 bases outside the gene matches. CDR3 region: CASSTGTGAGPYNSPLHF. Written as DNA, the CDR3 is TGTGCCAGCAGTACAGGGACAGGGGCTGGTCCGTATAATTCACCCCTCCACTTT.

DNA for the CDR3: TGTGCCAGCAGCGTAGGCGTTCGTAGCACAGATACGCAGTATTTT. Amino acid sequence: CASSVGVRSTDTQYF. The V gene is TRBV9, the J gene TRBJ2-3, with no clear D. The V gene's germline CDR1 is SGDLS and CDR2 YYNGEE. The CDR3 sequence is 15 residues long. The V and J ends lost 0 bases and 0 bases respectively, with 8 bases between them. Using reference TRBV9 and TRBJ2-3 for the parts outside the CDR3, the full variable domain is DSGVTQTPKHLITATGQRVTLRCSPRSGDLSVYWYQQSLDQGLQFLIQYYNGEERAKGNILERFSAQQFPDLHSELNLSSLELGDSALYFCASSVGVRSTDTQYFGPGTRLTVL.

The genes are TRBV30 and TRBJ1-2, with a possible D match to TRBD1 (6 bases). V lost 0 bases to trimming and J lost 3 bases, with 11 bases between them. The CDR3 runs to 14 residues. Germline V lookup: CDR1 GTSNPN, CDR2 SVGIG (reference sequence). CDR3 in DNA: TGTGCCTGGAGTGTAAAGGGGGGGGACTATGGCTACACCTTC. Amino acids: CAWSVKGGDYGYTF.

The V gene is TRBV7-2, the J gene TRBJ2-7, with a possible D match to TRBD2 (5 bases). The germline V gene encodes CDR1 SGHTA and CDR2 FQGNSA. V lost 5 bases to trimming and J lost 3 bases, with 11 bases between them. This CDR3 spans 13 amino acids. CDR3 sequence: CASSPGLNYEQYF. For the CDR3, the DNA is TGTGCCAGCAGCCCTGGACTCAACTACGAGCAGTACTTC.

The chain employs TRBV9 and TRBJ2-2, with 11 bases identical to TRBD2. The CDR3 has 16 amino acids. Per the germline V gene, CDR1 is SGDLS and CDR2 is YYNGEE. V lost 2 bases, J lost 7 bases, and 7 bases stayed unmatched. The CDR3 bases are TGTGCCAGCAGCGTGGGTAGCGGGGGGGCCTTCGGGGAGCTGTTTTTT. Its translation is CASSVGSGGAFGELFF.

V gene TRBV18 combines with J gene TRBJ1-1; D might be TRBD1 (5 bases). This CDR3 has 15 amino acids. Between the trimmed V and J ends, which lost 0 bases and 1 base, there was a span of 9 bases. Germline V gives CDR1 KGHSH, CDR2 LQKENI. The CDR3 DNA follows: TGTGCCAGCTCACCACCGTCCGGGGGGAACACTGAAGCTTTCTTT. Translating it yields CASSPPSGGNTEAFF.

The chain combines TRBV9 with TRBJ1-2; 11 bases match TRBD1. The V and J ends lost 4 bases and 6 bases, in that order; junction bases with no gene match: 8. Looked up from germline, CDR1 is SGDLS and CDR2 is YYNGEE. The CDR3 covers 15 residues. DNA of the CDR3: TGTGCCAGCAGCCCTGGGGGGACAGGGGGAAATGGCTACACCTTC. Its translation is CASSPGGTGGNGYTF.

The CDR3 reads CASSLGHQPQHF. As DNA, the CDR3 is TGTGCCAGCAGCCTAGGCCATCAGCCCCAGCATTTT. This sequence joins TRBV5-6 and TRBJ1-5; D unresolved. The germline V and J ends were trimmed by 4 bases and 5 bases, with 7 bases remaining between them. The CDR3 spans 12 residues. Germline CDR1 is SGHDT and CDR2 is YYEEEE.

This chain connects TRBV11-2 to TRBJ2-7, with D possibly matching TRBD1 (5 bases). Trimming left V 1 base short and J 2 bases short, with 9 bases between. The CDR3 consists of 14 residues. Germline V gene sequence: CDR1 SGHAT, CDR2 FQNNGV. As DNA, the CDR3 is TGTGCCAGCAGCTTAGCGCAGGGCACCTACGAGCAGTACTTC. Translated, it gives CASSLAQGTYEQYF.

V is TRBV4-3 and J is TRBJ2-7; 11 bases line up with TRBD2. The CDR3 is 19 residues long. Germline V gives CDR1 LGHNA, CDR2 YSLEER. Losses at the gene ends were 3 bases for V and 4 bases for J; bases not matched to a gene: 17. This CDR3 is CASSQAWGLLAGDQYEQYF. CDR3 in DNA: TGCGCCAGCAGCCAGGCTTGGGGACTACTAGCGGGGGATCAATACGAGCAGTACTTC.

V is TRBV5-1 and J is TRBJ2-3, with 7 bases matching TRBD1. J was trimmed by 2 bases and V by 0 bases; bases with no gene match: 12. The germline V gene encodes CDR1 SGHRS and CDR2 YFSETQ. The CDR3 extends over 18 amino acids. The CDR3 loop reads CASSLGPDRVPPTDTQYF. In DNA form, the CDR3 reads TGCGCCAGCAGCTTGGGGCCTGACAGGGTCCCACCCACAGATACGCAGTATTTT. The whole variable domain, filled in from reference TRBV5-1 and TRBJ2-3, reads KAGVTQTPRYLIKTRGQQVTLSCSPISGHRSVSWYQQTPGQGLQFLFEYFSETQRNKGNFPGRFSGRQFSNSRSEMNVSTLELGDSALYLCASSLGPDRVPPTDTQYFGPGTRLTVL.

The V call is TRBV18, the J call TRBJ2-3; D is possibly TRBD1 (6 bases). The germline V and J ends were trimmed by 2 bases and 0 bases, with 9 bases remaining between them. CDR3 size: 15 residues. Germline CDR1 is KGHSH and CDR2 is LQKENI. CDR3 region: CASSPRTDSTDTQYF. CDR3 sequence (DNA): TGTGCCAGCTCACCAAGGACAGATAGCACAGATACGCAGTATTTT.

The V call is TRBV19, the J call TRBJ2-2, with a possible D match to TRBD1 (6 bases). V lost 3 bases to trimming and J lost 7 bases, with 12 bases between them. Germline V gene lookup returns CDR1 LNHDA and CDR2 SQIVND (reference sequence). The CDR3 runs to 14 residues. For the CDR3, the DNA is TGTGCCAGTAGTATGGCAGGGGCAGTCGGGGAGCTGTTTTTT. This encodes CASSMAGAVGELFF.

V gene TRBV5-1 combines with J gene TRBJ2-5; TRBD2 matches at 11 bases. With the DNA end fitting TRBJ2-7 better, the J assignment may be wrong. The CDR3 extends over 16 amino acids. Looked up from germline, CDR1 is SGHRS and CDR2 is YFSETQ. The CDR3, as DNA: TGCGCCAGCAGCATGGGCCCCGGGACTAGCGGCTACGAGCAGTACTTC. It codes for CASSMGPGTSGYEQYF.

V and J are TRBV5-1 and TRBJ2-7; no clear D gene. The V gene's germline CDR1 is SGHRS and CDR2 YFSETQ. This CDR3 has 15 amino acids. V was shortened by 0 bases and J by 0 bases, with 10 bases between the two germline ends. The CDR3 bases are TGCGCCAGCAGCTTGGGGAGAGGCAGCTCCTACGAGCAGTACTTC. Its protein is CASSLGRGSSYEQYF.

In DNA, the CDR3 is TGTGCCAGCAGCTGGGCAGACAGCTATGGCTACACCTTC. This translates into CASSWADSYGYTF. The V gene is TRBV7-2, the J gene TRBJ1-2, with TRBD1 as a possible D gene (5 bases). Trimming pared 4 bases from V and 4 bases from J, leaving 10 bases between. The germline CDR1 and CDR2 sequences are SGHTA and FQGNSA. The CDR3 runs 13 residues. Variable domain in full (rest from reference TRBV7-2 and TRBJ1-2): GAGVSQSPSNKVTEKGKDVELRCDPISGHTALYWYRQSLGQGLEFLIYFQGNSAPDKSGLPSDRFSAERTGGSVSTLTIQRTQQEDSAVYLCASSWADSYGYTFGSGTRLTVV.

The J gene is TRBJ1-5, the V gene TRBV7-8; D is uncertain. This CDR3 region has 12 residues. The germline V and J ends were trimmed by 5 bases and 3 bases, with 5 bases remaining between them. Germline V gene data show CDR1 as SGHVS and CDR2 as FQNEAQ. The CDR3 coding sequence is TGTGCCAGCAGCCCTTTCAATCAGCCCCAGCATTTT. Its translation: CASSPFNQPQHF.

This clone was seen a handful of times. This chain links TRBV19 with TRBJ1-6; D is uncertain. The germline V gene has CDR1 LNHDA and CDR2 SQIVND (reference sequence). This CDR3 has 13 residues. Trimming removed 3 bases at V and 10 bases at J, with 10 bases between. DNA of the CDR3: TGTGCCAGTAGTATCGGGGTGGACTCACCCCTCCACTTT. It encodes CASSIGVDSPLHF.

V gene TRBV29-1 combines with J gene TRBJ2-6, with D possibly being TRBD2 (5 bases). V lost 6 bases to trimming and J lost 1 base, with 13 bases between them. The CDR3 length is 15 residues. Germline-derived CDR1 and CDR2 are SQVTM and ANQGSEA. CDR3 bases: TGCAGCGTGAGAGGGTCATCGTCTGGGGCCAACGTCCTGACTTTC. It translates to CSVRGSSSGANVLTF.

This clone was detected once. V is TRBV7-6 and J is TRBJ2-5, with 7 bases matching TRBD1. V lost 3 bases and J lost 0; bases outside the gene matches: 4. CDR1 is SGHVS and CDR2 is FNYEAQ in the germline V gene. The CDR3 contains 15 residues. The DNA of the CDR3 is TGTGCCAGCAGCTTGACGGACAGGTACCAAGAGACCCAGTACTTC. Translating gives CASSLTDRYQETQYF.

The chain is built from TRBV7-9 and TRBJ2-1; 12 positions match TRBD2. This CDR3 has 15 amino acids. Trimming cost V 5 bases and J 9 bases; bases outside gene matches: 8. Germline CDR1 and CDR2: SEHNR and FQNEAQ (reference sequence). CDR3 loop: CASSLLAGGLGEQFF. DNA for the CDR3: TGTGCCAGCAGCCTGCTAGCGGGGGGGCTTGGTGAGCAGTTCTTC.

The V and J genes are TRBV7-9 and TRBJ1-5; 7 positions agree with TRBD1. J lost 3 bases, V lost 5 bases, and 4 bases had no gene match. The CDR3 contains 14 residues. The germline V gene has CDR1 SEHNR and CDR2 FQNEAQ (reference sequence). CDR3 sequence reads: CASSRTGDNQPQHF. CDR3 nucleotides: TGTGCCAGCAGCCGTACAGGGGACAATCAGCCCCAGCATTTT.

This sequence joins TRBV28 and TRBJ2-1; perhaps TRBD1 as D (6 bases). V was pared by 4 bases and J by 12 bases, with 25 bases between. Germline V gives CDR1 MDHEN, CDR2 SYDVKM. The CDR3 spans 16 residues. The CDR3 loop reads CASSSPSGQRVKGQFF. CDR3 in DNA: TGTGCCAGCAGTTCGCCCTCGGGACAAAGAGTCAAAGGGCAGTTCTTC.

The gene calls are TRBV4-1 and TRBJ2-1; maybe TRBD2 (6 bases). V lost 1 base and J lost 2, with 12 bases in between. Germline loops: CDR1 MGHRA, CDR2 YSYEKL. The CDR3 covers 16 residues. DNA for the CDR3: TGCGCCAGCAGCCAAGCCCAGCGGGTGCCCTACAATGAGCAGTTCTTC. As protein: CASSQAQRVPYNEQFF.